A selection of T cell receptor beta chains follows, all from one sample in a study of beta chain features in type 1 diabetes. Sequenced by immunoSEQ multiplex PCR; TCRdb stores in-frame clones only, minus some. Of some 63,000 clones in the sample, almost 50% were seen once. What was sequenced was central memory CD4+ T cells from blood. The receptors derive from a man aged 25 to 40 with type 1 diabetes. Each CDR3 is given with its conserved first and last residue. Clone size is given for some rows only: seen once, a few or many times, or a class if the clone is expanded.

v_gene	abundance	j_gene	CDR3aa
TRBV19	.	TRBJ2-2	CASRGRARDTGELFF
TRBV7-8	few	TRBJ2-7	CASSPGQIYYEQYF
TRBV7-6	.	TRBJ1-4	CASSLYSGANEKLFF
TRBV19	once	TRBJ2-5	CASSMRQNQETQYF
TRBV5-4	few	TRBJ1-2	CASSPPGTGYGYTF
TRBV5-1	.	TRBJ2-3	CASSFRGSEDTQYF
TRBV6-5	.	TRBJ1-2	CASSYSRGFGKAYTF
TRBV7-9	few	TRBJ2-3	CASSFSGAGTDTQYF
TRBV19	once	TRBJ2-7	CASSEPQGYYEQYF
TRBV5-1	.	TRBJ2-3	CASRGQGARKTDTQYF
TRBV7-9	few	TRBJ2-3	CASSRGQTFTDTQYF
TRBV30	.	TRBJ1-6	CAWSTGTGNNSPLHF
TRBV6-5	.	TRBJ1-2	CASSSGELGYGYTF
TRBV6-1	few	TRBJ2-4	CASSEAAPQGGNIQYF
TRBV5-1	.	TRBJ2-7	CASRASGTSGEGEQYF
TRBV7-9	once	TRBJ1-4	CASSSGRPFFEEKLFF
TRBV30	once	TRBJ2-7	CAWRGDTYSAYEQYF
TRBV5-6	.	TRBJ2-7	CASSLAGTAHYEQYF
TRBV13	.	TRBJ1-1	CASSYLQGTNTEAFF
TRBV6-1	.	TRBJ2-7	CASSGDHQREQYF
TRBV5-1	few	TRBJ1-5	CASSLAQGVRPQHF
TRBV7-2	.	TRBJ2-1	CASSLEQGNEQFF
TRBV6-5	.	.	CASSYSGTGSYEQYF
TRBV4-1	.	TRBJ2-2	CASSQGQGANTGELFF
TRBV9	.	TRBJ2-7	CASSATSVSSYEQYF
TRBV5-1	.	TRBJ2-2	CASSSGTIGGELFF
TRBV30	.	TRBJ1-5	CAWSVGQGSQPQHF
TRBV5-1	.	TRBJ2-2	CASSLLVGDTGELFF
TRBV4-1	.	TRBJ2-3	CASSQAGQGRTDTQYF